The clone carrying this TCR beta chain has a single count. Its antigen is unknown. The entry originates in a study of cytomegalovirus exposure and HLA in healthy donors. Broader study findings: High sensitivity and specificity were reportedly achieved when the classifier diagnosed cytomegalovirus status. It was shown in a later analysis that HLA-associated TCR beta chains were more clonally expanded than other, equally common chains.

PCR involved 60 Vbeta and 13 Jbeta primers. Produced via immunoSEQ multiplex PCR; TCRdb's table is partial and in-frame only. The sample holds under 200,000 clones; roughly 80% are singletons and the top ten take about 7.7%. The clonotype originates from a woman aged 40 to 50 in good health and CMV-seropositive. The sequencing input was PBMCs.

The DNA of the CDR3 is TGTGCCAGCTCACCCTCGACAGGGGGTTTAAACACCATATATTTT. This translates into CASSPSTGGLNTIYF. V and J are TRBV18 and TRBJ1-3, with TRBD1 matching 9 bases. V dropped 3 bases and J dropped 6; count of bases not matched to a gene: 6. Germline CDR1 KGHSH, CDR2 LQKENI. The CDR3 consists of 15 residues.